This entry lists 13 T cell receptor beta chains sequenced from one sample in a study of neurological immune-mediated disorders. TCRdb re-called the 5' RACE reads through MiXCR, storing one row per CDR3 protein. The sample holds more than 40,000 distinct CDR3 sequences, 13% to 15% seen once. The sequencing input was CD4+ T cells from blood. These TCRs come from a woman aged 55-70 years with HTLV-1-associated myelopathy (HAM/TSP).

This clonotype has a count of ten or more. The chain carries TRBV7-2 and TRBJ2-7; 7 positions match TRBD2. Trimming at V came to 0 bases and at J to 5 bases, leaving 4 bases not matched to a gene. The CDR3 is 14 amino acids. Germline loops: CDR1 SGHTA, CDR2 FQGNSA. The CDR3 loop is CASSLAGGDHEQYF. CDR3 bases: TGTGCCAGCAGCTTAGCTGGGGGGGACCACGAGCAGTACTTC.

This clonotype came up many times. This chain connects TRBV20-1 to TRBJ2-3, with 7 bases identical to TRBD1. Germline trimming cut 3 bases from V and 3 bases from J; bases unmatched to any gene: 6. The germline V gene encodes CDR1 DFQATT and CDR2 SNEGSKA (reference sequence). The CDR3 is 14 amino acids. The CDR3 DNA reads TGCAGTGCTAGTTTTCAGGGGGAGACAGATACGCAGTATTTT. As protein: CSASFQGETDTQYF.

The sample holds many counts of this clonotype. The chain joins TRBV15 to TRBJ1-2; D remains unclear. This CDR3 has 14 residues. V lost 3 bases to trimming and J lost 4 bases, with 12 bases between them. CDR1 is LNHNV, CDR2 YYDKDF, per germline (reference sequence). This CDR3 is CATSRGGVGYGYTF. DNA for the CDR3: TGTGCCACCAGCAGGGGCGGGGTGGGCTATGGCTACACCTTC.

This clonotype was picked up many times. V usage is TRBV5-1 and J usage is TRBJ2-6; 9 bases match TRBD1. CDR1 SGHRS and CDR2 YFSETQ come from the germline V gene. This CDR3 spans 17 amino acids. J gave up 2 bases and V 4 bases, and 7 bases lay outside the gene matches. The CDR3 nucleotides read TGCGCCAGCAGCCGGGGGACAGGGACCCCTGGGGCCAACGTCCTGACTTTC. Its protein is CASSRGTGTPGANVLTF.

This clonotype was seen a few times. This may stem from a read error, because a much larger clone lies one nucleotide away. This rearrangement joins TRBV5-1 to TRBJ2-3; D is undetermined. Germline CDR1 reads SGHRS; CDR2 reads YFSETQ. The CDR3 is made up of 14 amino acids. CDR3 coding DNA: TGCACCAGCAGCTTTGACGCACGCACAGATACGCAGTATTTT. It translates to CTSSFDARTDTQYF.

Many counts were recorded for this clonotype. The J gene is TRBJ2-7, the V gene TRBV20-1; D gene ambiguous. V gave up 3 bases and J gave up 2 bases, with 11 bases separating them. Per the germline V gene, CDR1 is DFQATT and CDR2 is SNEGSKA (reference sequence). The CDR3 consists of 13 residues. CDR3 sequence (DNA): TGCAGTGCTAGGAAGGACCAAGCCTACGAGCAGTACTTC. Residues: CSARKDQAYEQYF.

In this sample, this clonotype turned up many times. The rearrangement joins TRBV3-1 to TRBJ2-2, with 7 nucleotides matching TRBD1. Germline CDR1 and CDR2: LGHDT and YNNKEL (reference sequence). V gave up 3 bases and J gave up 1 base; unmatched junction bases: 11. CDR3 length equals 18 residues. The CDR3 nucleotides read TGTGCCAGCAGCCAGTTCCGACAGGGTACATTGAACACCGGGGAGCTGTTTTTT. Translation gives CASSQFRQGTLNTGELFF.

A remark on this clonotype: At one end, the junction sequence differs from germline, possibly due to a read error. The gene calls are TRBV5-1 and TRBJ2-7; D possibly corresponds to TRBD1 (5 bases). The CDR3 consists of 14 residues. Germline CDR1 reads SGHRS; CDR2 reads YFSETQ. This CDR3 is CASQTVILAYEKYF. DNA of the CDR3: TGCGCCAGCCAGACAGTAATATTAGCATACGAGAAGTACTTC.

As for this clonotype: A much larger clone sits a single nucleotide away, making a read error possible. The rearrangement uses TRBV12-3 or TRBV12-4 and TRBJ1-5; possibly TRBD1 for D (6 bases). This CDR3 is built from 15 residues. Trimming left V 7 bases short and J 5 bases short, with 18 bases between. The CDR3 region has the DNA TGTGCCAGCATTACCGGGACATGGGGCGATCAGCCCCAGCATTTT. The encoded protein is CASITGTWGDQPQHF.

This clonotype was seen at least ten times. This chain links TRBV29-1 with TRBJ2-7; tentative D call: TRBD1 (6 bases). The CDR3 is 18 residues long. Trimming pared 0 bases from V and 2 bases from J, leaving 23 bases between. From germline, CDR1 is SQVTM and CDR2 ANQGSEA. CDR3 nucleotide sequence: TGCAGCGTTGAAGAAAAGTGGGACAAATACTTCTGGACCTACGAGCAGTACTTC. Translated, it gives CSVEEKWDKYFWTYEQYF.

V gene TRBV30 combines with J gene TRBJ1-1, with TRBD1 matching over 8 bases. Germline-derived CDR1 and CDR2 are GTSNPN and SVGIG (reference sequence). V was pared by 7 bases and J by 5 bases, with 6 bases of the junction left unmatched. This CDR3 comprises 12 residues. Here the CDR3 reads CAYSRGPTEAFF. For the CDR3, the DNA is TGTGCCTATAGCAGGGGGCCAACTGAAGCTTTCTTT.

The table lists this clonotype with many counts. The chain couples TRBV11-2 to TRBJ2-7; D is unresolved. The V end lost 7 bases, the J end lost 0 bases, and 13 bases lay between the germline ends. This CDR3 contains 14 residues. Germline V gene sequence: CDR1 SGHAT, CDR2 FQNNGV. CDR3 sequence (DNA): TGTGCCAGCAACGTGCAGGCCCTCTCCTACGAGCAGTACTTC. Amino acid sequence: CASNVQALSYEQYF. The full variable domain, completed using reference TRBV11-2 and TRBJ2-7, is EAGVAQSPRYKIIEKRQSVAFWCNPISGHATLYWYQQILGQGPKLLIQFQNNGVVDDSQLPKDRFSAERLKGVDSTLKIQPAKLEDSAVYLCASNVQALSYEQYFGPGTRLTVT.

This clonotype was found many times. This rearrangement joins TRBV5-1 to TRBJ1-3; D is unresolved. From germline, CDR1 is SGHRS and CDR2 YFSETQ. This CDR3 has 15 amino acids. V was clipped by 3 bases and J by 0 bases, with 10 bases between them. As DNA, the CDR3 is TGCGCCAGCAGCTCGGACGGGATCTCTGGAAACACCATATATTTT. This codes for CASSSDGISGNTIYF.